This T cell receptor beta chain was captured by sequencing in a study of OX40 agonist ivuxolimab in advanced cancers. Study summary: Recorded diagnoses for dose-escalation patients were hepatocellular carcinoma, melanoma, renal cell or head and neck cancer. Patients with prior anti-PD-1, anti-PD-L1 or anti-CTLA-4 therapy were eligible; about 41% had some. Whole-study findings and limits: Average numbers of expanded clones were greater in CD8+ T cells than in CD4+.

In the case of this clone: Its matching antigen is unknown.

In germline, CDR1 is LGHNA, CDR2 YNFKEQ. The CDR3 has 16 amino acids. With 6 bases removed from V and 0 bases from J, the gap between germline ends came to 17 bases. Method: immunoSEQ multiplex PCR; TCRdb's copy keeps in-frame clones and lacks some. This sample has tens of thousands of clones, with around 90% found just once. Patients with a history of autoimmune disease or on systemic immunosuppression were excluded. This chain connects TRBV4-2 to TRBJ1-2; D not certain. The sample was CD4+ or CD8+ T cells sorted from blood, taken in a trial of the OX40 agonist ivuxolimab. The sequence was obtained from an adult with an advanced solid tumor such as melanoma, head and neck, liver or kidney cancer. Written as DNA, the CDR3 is TGTGCCAGCAGGGGGTATGAGGATCGTACTAACTATGGCTACACCTTC. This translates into CASRGYEDRTNYGYTF.